This T cell receptor beta chain was found in a study of T-cell memory formation after mild COVID-19. TCRdb independently ran MiXCR on the 5' RACE reads; one entry per CDR3 protein. Here the sample spans fewer than 650,000 distinct CDR3 sequences, about 20% being singletons. Study-level results: CD4/CD8 balance held among clones contracting day 15 to 85, and later expanders leaned CD4+.

As for this clonotype: Its antigen is undetermined.

There are 13 residues in the CDR3. Germline CDR1 reads SQVTM; CDR2 reads ANQGSEA. Between the trimmed V and J ends, which lost 7 bases and 4 bases, there was a span of 14 bases. This clonotype originated in an adult woman who had mild COVID-19 (a few samples of this study predate the infection). Cell type and time point are not known. The chain links TRBV29-1 to TRBJ1-3, with D unresolved. The sample was PBMCs or a T cell subset sorted from them (not recorded which). CDR3 sequence (DNA): TGCAGCGCGAGTGGGGTGCTGGGAAACACCATATATTTT. It specifies CSASGVLGNTIYF.